This is a list of T cell receptor beta chains from one sample in a study of cytomegalovirus exposure and HLA in healthy donors. The protocol was immunoSEQ multiplex PCR, while the TCRdb copy is restricted to in-frame clones and leaves out a portion. The repertoire consists of about 100,000 clones, with around 80% occurring once and the leading ten covering approximately 7.9%. The sample was PBMCs. The receptors were sampled from a man aged 25-40 years in good health and CMV-seronegative. Both conserved end residues are part of each CDR3. The D gene is left open where the match is weak. Size is stated for part of the rows, as once, few or many counts, or as a class when the clone is expanded.

clone size	V gene	J gene	D gene	CDR3 DNA	CDR3 protein
-	TRBV21-1	TRBJ1-4	-	TGTGCCAGCAGTCCTTCGGGGTACGGTCGAGAAAAACTGTTTTTT	CASSPSGYGREKLFF
-	TRBV6-6	TRBJ1-6	-	TGTGCCAGCAGTTACGAGGGTTGGGGTAATTCACCCCTCCACTTT	CASSYEGWGNSPLHF
-	TRBV5-4	TRBJ2-3	TRBD2	TGTGCCAGCAGCTTGGCGGGGGAGGGAGATACGCAGTATTTT	CASSLAGEGDTQYF
-	TRBV2	TRBJ2-7	TRBD1	TGTGCCAGCAACCAGGGGGCGGGCCACGAGCAGTACTTC	CASNQGAGHEQYF
-	TRBV28	TRBJ2-7	TRBD1	TGTGCCAGCAGTTCAATCGGGACAGGGTTCGATGAGCAGTACTTC	CASSSIGTGFDEQYF
-	TRBV19	TRBJ1-4	-	TGTGCCAGTGGGGCAGCAAATGAAAAACTGTTTTTT	CASGAANEKLFF
-	TRBV7-9	TRBJ1-1	-	TGTGCCAGCAAGAAGACAGGACAGAACACTGAAGCTTTCTTT	CASKKTGQNTEAFF
-	TRBV27	TRBJ1-1	TRBD1	TGTGCCAGCAGTGACAGGGGCCGGAACACTGAAGCTTTCTTT	CASSDRGRNTEAFF
few	TRBV6-1	TRBJ1-3	TRBD1	TGTGCCAGCTACGGACAGGGCGCAAACACCATATATTTT	CASYGQGANTIYF
-	TRBV28	TRBJ1-2	-	TGTGCCAGCAGTTTATCTACGTCGCGGGGCTATGGCTACACCTTC	CASSLSTSRGYGYTF
-	TRBV15	TRBJ1-2	-	TGTGCCACCAGCAGAGCTAATTGGGGCTACACCTTC	CATSRANWGYTF
-	TRBV19	TRBJ2-7	TRBD1	TGTGCCAGTAGTAAGATCCAGGGGGCAACCCGCGAGCAGTACTTC	CASSKIQGATREQYF
-	TRBV7-8	TRBJ1-6	-	TGTGCCAGCAGCTTTTCCCCATCACCCCTCCACTTT	CASSFSPSPLHF
-	TRBV4-2	TRBJ2-5	TRBD2	TGTGCCAGCAGCCAAAGACCCGGGACTAGCGGGGTAGAGACCCAGTACTTC	CASSQRPGTSGVETQYF
once	TRBV25-1	TRBJ2-5	-	TGTGCCAGCAGCCGCGAGGGGGGGCGGGGGACCCAGTACTTC	CASSREGGRGTQYF
few	TRBV11-2	TRBJ2-7	TRBD1	TGTGCCAGCAGCGACCGGGACAGGGGTACTCCCTACGAGCAGTACTTC	CASSDRDRGTPYEQYF
few	TRBV5-6	TRBJ1-5	TRBD1	TGTGCCAGCAGCCCGGCGGCCGGGACAGGGGAGCCCCAGCATTTT	CASSPAAGTGEPQHF
-	TRBV4-3	TRBJ2-7	-	TGCGCCAGCAGCCAAGAAGAAAACGGGGAACCATACGAGCAGTACTTC	CASSQEENGEPYEQYF
-	TRBV6-4	TRBJ2-2	-	TGTGCCAGCAGCCCCCGGCCCTTGGGCCGCACCGGGGAGCTGTTTTTT	CASSPRPLGRTGELFF
-	TRBV30	TRBJ2-2	-	TGTGCCTGGTACCTGACAGGTGGACCGAACACCGGGGAGCTGTTTTTT	CAWYLTGGPNTGELFF
-	TRBV5-1	TRBJ2-2	-	TGCGCCAGCAGCCCGGACAGATGGGGTTCTGGGGAGCTGTTTTTT	CASSPDRWGSGELFF
-	TRBV6-1	TRBJ1-4	TRBD1	TGTGCCAGCAGTGAGAGAAAGGGGACAGGGTACGAAAAACTGTTTTTT	CASSERKGTGYEKLFF
few	TRBV6-5	TRBJ1-2	-	TGTGCCAGCAGTTACCAGGGTATCTATGGCTACACCTTC	CASSYQGIYGYTF
-	TRBV9	TRBJ2-1	TRBD1	TGTGCCAGCAGCGTGACAGGGGTGAACAATGAGCAGTTCTTC	CASSVTGVNNEQFF
-	TRBV7-2	TRBJ2-7	-	TGTGCCAGCAGCTTCGGCGGTTCCTACGAGCAGTACTTC	CASSFGGSYEQYF
once	TRBV5-1	TRBJ1-1	-	TGCGCCAGCAGCTTGTCTAGAAACAGGGTCAACACTGAAGCTTTCTTT	CASSLSRNRVNTEAFF
-	TRBV5-8	TRBJ2-3	-	TGTGCCAGCAGCTACGCGGATACGCAGTATTTT	CASSYADTQYF
-	TRBV30	TRBJ2-7	TRBD1	TGTGCCTGGAGTGGGGCAGGGACAGCCAAGGCCGAGCAGTACTTC	CAWSGAGTAKAEQYF
-	TRBV6-5	TRBJ1-6	-	TGTGCCAGCAGACGCCGGCAGAGCGGCTCACCCCTCCACTTT	CASRRRQSGSPLHF
-	TRBV7-9	TRBJ2-7	TRBD1	TGTGCCAGCAGCTTAGAGGGGGCTAAGCAGTACTTC	CASSLEGAKQYF
-	TRBV10-2	TRBJ2-2	-	TGCGCCAGCGCTAGAGGCGGGGAGCTGTTTTTT	CASARGGELFF
-	TRBV30	TRBJ2-7	-	TGTGCCTGGAGTGTACCGGGGGTCCACGAGCAGTACTTC	CAWSVPGVHEQYF
-	TRBV27	TRBJ2-6	-	TGTGCCAGCAGTTTAGATCCCGCTCAGGACGTCCTGACTTTC	CASSLDPAQDVLTF
-	TRBV6-5	TRBJ2-5	-	TGTGCCAGCAGTAAGGGGCGGGGGCGAGAGACCCAGTACTTC	CASSKGRGRETQYF
-	TRBV28	TRBJ1-6	TRBD1	TGTGCCAGCAGTTTCCCCAGAGGACAGGGTGATAATTCACCCCTCCACTTT	CASSFPRGQGDNSPLHF
-	TRBV28	TRBJ1-5	TRBD1	TGTGCCAGCAGTCTGACAGGGGTGATGGGCAATCAGCCCCAGCATTTT	CASSLTGVMGNQPQHF
-	TRBV2	TRBJ1-5	TRBD1	TGTGCCAGCACCGGGACAGGGCACGGTCAGCCCCAGCATTTT	CASTGTGHGQPQHF
-	TRBV15	TRBJ2-5	-	TGTGCCACCAGCAGTTTCTTAGAGACCCAGTACTTC	CATSSFLETQYF
few	TRBV6-4	TRBJ2-3	TRBD2	TGTGCCAGCAGCCAAACTAGCGAGACAGATACGCAGTATTTT	CASSQTSETDTQYF
few	TRBV7-6	TRBJ1-2	TRBD1	TGTGCCAGCAGCTTAACCCAGGGGGCGCAGGGTGGCTACACCTTC	CASSLTQGAQGGYTF
once	TRBV27	TRBJ2-3	TRBD1	TGTGCCAGCAGTTTATACAGGGGCCTTAGCACAGATACGCAGTATTTT	CASSLYRGLSTDTQYF
once	TRBV10-3	TRBJ1-2	-	TGTGCCGCCAGAAACAGGGAGCCTGACTATGGCTACACCTTC	CAARNREPDYGYTF
-	TRBV18	TRBJ1-1	-	TGTGCCAGCTCGAGTATGAACACTGAAGCTTTCTTT	CASSSMNTEAFF
-	TRBV6-1	TRBJ2-3	TRBD1	TGTGCCAGCAGTGCCCGCCAGGGGGTTACAGATACGCAGTATTTT	CASSARQGVTDTQYF
-	TRBV5-5	TRBJ2-5	TRBD2	TGTGCCAGCAGCTCTTTGACTAGCGGGGAGACCCAGTACTTC	CASSSLTSGETQYF
-	TRBV2	TRBJ2-7	TRBD1	TGTGCCAGCAGGGGGACAGGCGTCTCCTACGAGCAGTACTTC	CASRGTGVSYEQYF
-	TRBV15	TRBJ2-4	-	TGTGCCACCAGCAGGGAAAACCAGGGGTGGGGTAGGAACATTCAGTACTTC	CATSRENQGWGRNIQYF
-	TRBV11-2	TRBJ1-1	-	TGTGCCAGCAGCCTTCGCACGATACAGGGTTCTGAAGCTTTCTTT	CASSLRTIQGSEAFF
-	TRBV11-2	TRBJ1-5	-	TGTGCCAGCAGCTTGGGCAGGGATCGGCCCCAGCATTTT	CASSLGRDRPQHF
-	TRBV9	TRBJ2-7	-	TGTGCCAGCAGCGTAGGAAGTAGCACAGGCCTAAAGTACTTC	CASSVGSSTGLKYF
few	TRBV7-2	TRBJ1-1	TRBD1	TGTGCCAGCAGCTTCGGGGACAGGATCAACACTGAAGCTTTCTTT	CASSFGDRINTEAFF
once	TRBV6-5	TRBJ2-3	-	TGTGCCAGCAGTTCCCGGGACTTAGGTGATACGCAGTATTTT	CASSSRDLGDTQYF
-	TRBV27	TRBJ2-7	TRBD1	TGTGCCAGCAGTTTGTCCAAGCCGGGACAGGGAGGGGTCGAGCAGTACTTC	CASSLSKPGQGGVEQYF
-	TRBV2	TRBJ2-1	TRBD2	TGTGCCAGCAGTGCCGGGACTAGTCTGTACAATGAGCAGTTCTTC	CASSAGTSLYNEQFF
few	TRBV6-1	TRBJ1-1	-	TGTGCCAGCAGTGAATCGGAGGAGAACACTGAAGCTTTCTTT	CASSESEENTEAFF
few	TRBV5-5	TRBJ2-1	TRBD2	TGTGCCAGCAGCTTGGGAGTTGGCGGGGGTAGGAATGAGCAGTTCTTC	CASSLGVGGGRNEQFF
-	TRBV14	TRBJ1-3	TRBD1	TGTGCCAGCAGCCCGACAGGGGCTGGAAACACCATATATTTT	CASSPTGAGNTIYF
large	TRBV6-1	TRBJ1-1	-	TGTGCCAGCAGCTCGACAGAAAACACTGAAGCTTTCTTT	CASSSTENTEAFF
-	TRBV6-1	TRBJ1-4	TRBD1	TGTGCCAGCAGTGAGACGACAGGGCCTTATGAAAAACTGTTTTTT	CASSETTGPYEKLFF